The rows below give T cell receptor beta chains drawn from one sample of a study of OX40 agonist ivuxolimab in advanced cancers. Generated by immunoSEQ multiplex PCR, the TCRdb table keeps only in-frame clones and is missing some. The profile shows under 85,000 clones, over 85% of them singletons. The specimen comprised CD4+ or CD8+ T cells sorted from blood, sampled in a trial of the OX40 agonist ivuxolimab. The receptors come from an adult with an advanced solid tumor such as melanoma, head and neck, liver or kidney cancer. Both conserved end residues are part of each CDR3. Fields, in order: V gene, clone size, D gene, J gene, CDR3 DNA, CDR3 protein. A D gene is named only where the DNA matches it firmly. The size entry is marked missing in some rows and otherwise reads once, few, many or a size class.

V gene: TRBV2; clone size: NA; D gene: TRBD2; J gene: TRBJ2-3; CDR3 DNA: TGTGCCAGCGACCTAGCGGGAGGGCCGGGACGGACGCAGTATTTT; CDR3 protein: CASDLAGGPGRTQYF
V gene: TRBV7-8; clone size: few; D gene: NA; J gene: TRBJ2-7; CDR3 DNA: TGTGCCAGCAGCAGGGACGAGCAGTACTTC; CDR3 protein: CASSRDEQYF
V gene: TRBV29-1; clone size: NA; D gene: TRBD1; J gene: TRBJ2-7; CDR3 DNA: TGCAGCGCTTCGGGACAGGGGAAATCCTACGAGCAGTACTTC; CDR3 protein: CSASGQGKSYEQYF
V gene: TRBV7-3; clone size: NA; D gene: NA; J gene: TRBJ1-2; CDR3 DNA: TGTGCCAGCAGCGAAAAGGGATCCTATGGCTACACCTTC; CDR3 protein: CASSEKGSYGYTF
V gene: TRBV11-2; clone size: NA; D gene: NA; J gene: TRBJ2-5; CDR3 DNA: TGTGCCAGCAGCTATTATACGGAGACCCAGTACTTC; CDR3 protein: CASSYYTETQYF
V gene: TRBV9; clone size: once; D gene: NA; J gene: TRBJ2-3; CDR3 DNA: TGTGCCAGCAACGGCGGGATCGGCACAGATACGCAGTATTTT; CDR3 protein: CASNGGIGTDTQYF
V gene: TRBV9; clone size: NA; D gene: TRBD2; J gene: TRBJ2-1; CDR3 DNA: TGTGCCAGCAGCCCTGAGGCGGGAGGGTGGTATGAGCAGTTCTTC; CDR3 protein: CASSPEAGGWYEQFF
V gene: TRBV11-3; clone size: NA; D gene: TRBD2; J gene: TRBJ2-5; CDR3 DNA: TGTGCCAGCAGCTGGTTAGGGACTAGCGGGATGATAGAGACCCAGTACTTC; CDR3 protein: CASSWLGTSGMIETQYF
V gene: TRBV15; clone size: NA; D gene: NA; J gene: TRBJ1-4; CDR3 DNA: TGTGCCACCAGCATAGAACGTGAAAAACTGTTTTTT; CDR3 protein: CATSIEREKLFF
V gene: TRBV7-9; clone size: NA; D gene: NA; J gene: TRBJ1-4; CDR3 DNA: TGTGCCAGCAGCTTAGAGGGGCGGACTAATGAAAAACTGTTTTTT; CDR3 protein: CASSLEGRTNEKLFF
V gene: TRBV5-8; clone size: NA; D gene: TRBD1; J gene: TRBJ1-2; CDR3 DNA: TGTGCCAGCAGCTTGGGGGACAGGGCCCCTGCTAACTATGGCTACACCTTC; CDR3 protein: CASSLGDRAPANYGYTF
V gene: TRBV7-9; clone size: NA; D gene: TRBD1; J gene: TRBJ1-5; CDR3 DNA: TGTGCCAGCAAGGGACAGGGAGATCAGCCCCAGCATTTT; CDR3 protein: CASKGQGDQPQHF
V gene: TRBV6-5; clone size: NA; D gene: TRBD1; J gene: TRBJ2-7; CDR3 DNA: TGTGCCAGCAGCCCGCCGGGGCAGGGGGCGCGGGAGCAGTACTTC; CDR3 protein: CASSPPGQGAREQYF
V gene: TRBV5-1; clone size: NA; D gene: NA; J gene: TRBJ1-2; CDR3 DNA: TGCGCCAGCAGCTTGACGGCTAACTATGGCTACACCTTC; CDR3 protein: CASSLTANYGYTF
V gene: TRBV25-1; clone size: NA; D gene: NA; J gene: TRBJ1-6; CDR3 DNA: TGTGCCAGCAGTGAAGTAGGGGGGCCCAATTCACCCCTCCACTTT; CDR3 protein: CASSEVGGPNSPLHF
V gene: TRBV7-3; clone size: few; D gene: NA; J gene: TRBJ2-1; CDR3 DNA: TGTGCCAGCAGCTTAGGGGGGTGGAATGAGCAGTTCTTC; CDR3 protein: CASSLGGWNEQFF
V gene: TRBV13; clone size: NA; D gene: TRBD2; J gene: TRBJ2-3; CDR3 DNA: TGTGCCAGCAGCTCTTTAGCGGGAAGGGGGAGGAGCACAGATACGCAGTATTTT; CDR3 protein: CASSSLAGRGRSTDTQYF